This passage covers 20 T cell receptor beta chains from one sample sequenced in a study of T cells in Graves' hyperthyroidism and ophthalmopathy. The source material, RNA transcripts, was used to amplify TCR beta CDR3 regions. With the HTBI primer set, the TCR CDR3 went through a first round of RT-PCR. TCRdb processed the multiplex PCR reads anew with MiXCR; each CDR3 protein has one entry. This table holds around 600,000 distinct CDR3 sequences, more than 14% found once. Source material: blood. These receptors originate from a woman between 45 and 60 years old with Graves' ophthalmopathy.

The CDR3 loop reads CSVEEGQIRSTDTQYF. CDR3 DNA sequence: TGCAGCGTTGAAGAGGGACAGATAAGAAGCACAGATACGCAGTATTTT. The V gene is TRBV29-1, the J gene TRBJ2-3, with 7 bases lining up with TRBD1. Germline-derived CDR1 and CDR2 are SQVTM and ANQGSEA. Trimming took 0 bases from V and 0 from J; bases not matched to a gene: 6. The CDR3 contains 16 residues.

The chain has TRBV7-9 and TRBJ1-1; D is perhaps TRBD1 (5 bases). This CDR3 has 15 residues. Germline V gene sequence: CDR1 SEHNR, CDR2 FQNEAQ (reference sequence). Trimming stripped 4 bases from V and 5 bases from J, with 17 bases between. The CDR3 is CASSSRGGLGTEAFF. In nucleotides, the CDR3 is TGTGCCAGCAGCTCGAGGGGAGGGCTAGGGACTGAAGCTTTCTTT.

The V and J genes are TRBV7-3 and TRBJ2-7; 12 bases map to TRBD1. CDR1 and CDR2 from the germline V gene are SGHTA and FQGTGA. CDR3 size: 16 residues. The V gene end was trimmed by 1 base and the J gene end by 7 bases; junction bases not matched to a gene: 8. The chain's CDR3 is CASSLRAGQGAGEQYF. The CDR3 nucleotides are TGTGCCAGCAGCTTAAGGGCGGGACAGGGGGCGGGGGAGCAGTACTTC.

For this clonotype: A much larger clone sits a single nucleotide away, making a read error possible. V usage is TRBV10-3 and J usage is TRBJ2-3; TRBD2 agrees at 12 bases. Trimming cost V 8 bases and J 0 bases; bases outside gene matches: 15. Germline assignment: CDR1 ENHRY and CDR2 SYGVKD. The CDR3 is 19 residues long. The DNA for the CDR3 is TGTGCCATCGGGACGACTTCTAGCGGGAGGGCCCGTAGCACAGATACGCAGTATTTT. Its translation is CAIGTTSSGRARSTDTQYF.

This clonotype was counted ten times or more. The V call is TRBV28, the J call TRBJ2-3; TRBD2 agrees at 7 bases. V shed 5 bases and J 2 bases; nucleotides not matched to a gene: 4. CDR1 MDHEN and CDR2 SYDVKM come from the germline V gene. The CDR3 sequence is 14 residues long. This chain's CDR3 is CASSPTSSTDTQYF. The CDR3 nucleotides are TGTGCCAGCAGTCCGACTAGCTCCACAGATACGCAGTATTTT.

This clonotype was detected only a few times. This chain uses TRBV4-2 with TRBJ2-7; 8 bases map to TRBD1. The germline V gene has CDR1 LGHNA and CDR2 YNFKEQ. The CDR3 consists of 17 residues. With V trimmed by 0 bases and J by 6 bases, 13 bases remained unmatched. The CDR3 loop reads CASSQDLAGGFMGEQYF. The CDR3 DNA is TGTGCCAGCAGCCAAGACCTGGCAGGGGGCTTCATGGGCGAGCAGTACTTC.

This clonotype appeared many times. The CDR3 protein is CASSLRTSGIDEQFF. The CDR3 DNA is TGTGCCAGCAGCTTAAGGACTAGCGGGATCGATGAGCAGTTCTTC. V and J are TRBV13 and TRBJ2-1, with 12 bases matching TRBD2. The CDR3 consists of 15 residues. CDR1 PRHDT and CDR2 FYEKMQ come from the germline V gene (reference sequence). Trimming at V came to 2 bases and at J to 8 bases, leaving 4 bases not matched to a gene.

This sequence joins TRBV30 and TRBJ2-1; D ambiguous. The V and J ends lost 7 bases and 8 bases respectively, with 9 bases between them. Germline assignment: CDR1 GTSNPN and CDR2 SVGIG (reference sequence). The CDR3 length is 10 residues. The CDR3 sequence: CASFTHEQFF. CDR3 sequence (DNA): TGTGCCTCATTTACCCATGAGCAGTTCTTC.

The CDR3 here is CASSLPGGRNTGELFF. The DNA for the CDR3 is TGTGCCAGCAGCTTACCAGGCGGGAGGAACACCGGGGAGCTGTTTTTT. This rearrangement joins TRBV7-3 to TRBJ2-2, with 7 bases fitting TRBD2. The CDR3 spans 16 residues. The germline V gene encodes CDR1 SGHTA and CDR2 FQGTGA. The J segment lost 1 base and the V segment lost 2 bases, leaving 4 bases of the junction unmatched.

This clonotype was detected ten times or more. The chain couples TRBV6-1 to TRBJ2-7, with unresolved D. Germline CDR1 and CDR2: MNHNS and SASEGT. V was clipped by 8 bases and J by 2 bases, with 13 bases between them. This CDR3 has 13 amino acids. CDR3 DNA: TGTGCCAGCCAACGACATGGGACCTACGAGCAGTACTTC. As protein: CASQRHGTYEQYF.

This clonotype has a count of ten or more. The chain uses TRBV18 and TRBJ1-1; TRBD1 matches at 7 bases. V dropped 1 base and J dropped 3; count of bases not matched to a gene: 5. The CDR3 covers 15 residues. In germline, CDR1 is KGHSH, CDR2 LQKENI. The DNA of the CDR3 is TGTGCCAGCTCACCACAACAGGGGTCTCACACTGAAGCTTTCTTT. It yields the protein CASSPQQGSHTEAFF.

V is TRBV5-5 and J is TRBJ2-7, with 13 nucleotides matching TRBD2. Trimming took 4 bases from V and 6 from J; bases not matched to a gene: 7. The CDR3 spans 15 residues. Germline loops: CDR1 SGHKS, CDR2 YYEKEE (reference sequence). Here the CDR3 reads CASSRAWTSGSEQYF. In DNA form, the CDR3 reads TGTGCCAGCAGCCGAGCCTGGACTAGCGGGAGCGAGCAGTACTTC.

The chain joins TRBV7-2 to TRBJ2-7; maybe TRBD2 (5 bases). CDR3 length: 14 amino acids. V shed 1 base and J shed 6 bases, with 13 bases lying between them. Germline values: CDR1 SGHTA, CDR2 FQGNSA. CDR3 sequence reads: CASSLGLAWGEQYF. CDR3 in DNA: TGTGCCAGCAGCTTAGGTTTAGCGTGGGGCGAGCAGTACTTC.

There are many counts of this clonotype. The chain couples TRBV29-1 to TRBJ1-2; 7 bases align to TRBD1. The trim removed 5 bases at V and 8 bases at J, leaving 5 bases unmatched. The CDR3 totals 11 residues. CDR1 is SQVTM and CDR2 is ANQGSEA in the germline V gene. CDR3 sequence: CSVTGAGGYTF. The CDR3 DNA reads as TGCAGCGTTACAGGGGCGGGAGGCTACACCTTC.

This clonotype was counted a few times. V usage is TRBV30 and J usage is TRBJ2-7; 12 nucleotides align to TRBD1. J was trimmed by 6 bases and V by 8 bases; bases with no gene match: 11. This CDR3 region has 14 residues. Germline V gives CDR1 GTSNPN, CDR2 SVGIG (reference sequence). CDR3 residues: CASSAGTGGFEQYF. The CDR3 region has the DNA TGTGCCAGTAGTGCAGGGACAGGGGGCTTCGAGCAGTACTTC.

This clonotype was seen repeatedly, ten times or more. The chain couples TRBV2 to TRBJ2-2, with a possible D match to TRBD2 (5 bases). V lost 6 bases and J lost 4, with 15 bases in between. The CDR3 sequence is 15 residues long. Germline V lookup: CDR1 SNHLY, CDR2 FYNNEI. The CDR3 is CASRETGIPTGELFF. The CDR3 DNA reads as TGTGCCAGCAGAGAAACCGGGATCCCCACCGGGGAGCTGTTTTTT.

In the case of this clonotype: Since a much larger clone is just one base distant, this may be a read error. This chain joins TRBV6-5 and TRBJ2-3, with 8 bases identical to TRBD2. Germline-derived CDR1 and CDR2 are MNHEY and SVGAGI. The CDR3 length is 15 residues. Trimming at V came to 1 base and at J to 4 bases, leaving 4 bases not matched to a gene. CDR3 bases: TGTGCCAGCAGTTACTTCGGACTAGCCGCAGATACGCAGTATTTT. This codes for CASSYFGLAADTQYF.

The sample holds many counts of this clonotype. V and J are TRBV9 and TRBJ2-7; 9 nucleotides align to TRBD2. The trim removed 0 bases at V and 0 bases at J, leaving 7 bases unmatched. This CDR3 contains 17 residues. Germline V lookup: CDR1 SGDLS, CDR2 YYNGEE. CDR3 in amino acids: CASSVDASGMSSYEQYF. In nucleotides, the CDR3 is TGTGCCAGCAGCGTAGATGCTAGCGGGATGAGCTCCTACGAGCAGTACTTC. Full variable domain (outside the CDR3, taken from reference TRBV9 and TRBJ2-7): DSGVTQTPKHLITATGQRVTLRCSPRSGDLSVYWYQQSLDQGLQFLIQYYNGEERAKGNILERFSAQQFPDLHSELNLSSLELGDSALYFCASSVDASGMSSYEQYFGPGTRLTVT.

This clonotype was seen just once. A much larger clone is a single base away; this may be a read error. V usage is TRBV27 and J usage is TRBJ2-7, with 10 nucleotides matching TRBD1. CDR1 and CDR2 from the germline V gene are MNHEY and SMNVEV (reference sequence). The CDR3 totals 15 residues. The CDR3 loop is CASSLSTGGFYEQCF. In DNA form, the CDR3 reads TGTGCCAGCAGTTTATCGACAGGGGGCTTTTACGAGCAGTGCTTC.

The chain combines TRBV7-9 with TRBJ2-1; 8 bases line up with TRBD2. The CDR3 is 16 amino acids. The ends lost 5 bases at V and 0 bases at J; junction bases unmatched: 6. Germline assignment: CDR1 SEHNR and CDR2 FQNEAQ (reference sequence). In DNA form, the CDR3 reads TGTGCCAGCAGCAGATCCGGGACTAGCTCCTACAATGAGCAGTTCTTC. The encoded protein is CASSRSGTSSYNEQFF.